This T cell receptor beta chain was recorded in a study of T cells after yellow fever vaccination. Regarding the study as a whole: A small share of clonotypes appeared in both CD4 and CD8 compartments. Weaker in magnitude, the secondary response showed a faster peak on day 5 versus 15. Abundant clonotypes from the bulk population could contaminate FACS-sorted repertoires.

The CDR3 is 13 residues long. V was pared by 5 bases and J by 4 bases, with 3 bases of the junction left unmatched. Germline assignment: CDR1 LGHNA and CDR2 YNFKEQ. There are a few counts of this clonotype. Its antigen is still unknown. MiXCR, applied by TCRdb to the 5' RACE reads, yields one record per CDR3 protein. The sample holds some 390,000 distinct CDR3 sequences, 18% seen once. This rearrangement joins TRBV4-2 to TRBJ1-1, with TRBD1 identical over 8 bases. The TCR comes from a man aged 18 to 30 who received the YFV17D yellow fever vaccine. Specimen: PBMCs, collected before the yellow fever booster vaccination. This CDR3 reads CASSTDRVTEAFF. DNA for the CDR3: TGTGCCAGCAGCACGGACAGGGTCACTGAAGCTTTCTTT.